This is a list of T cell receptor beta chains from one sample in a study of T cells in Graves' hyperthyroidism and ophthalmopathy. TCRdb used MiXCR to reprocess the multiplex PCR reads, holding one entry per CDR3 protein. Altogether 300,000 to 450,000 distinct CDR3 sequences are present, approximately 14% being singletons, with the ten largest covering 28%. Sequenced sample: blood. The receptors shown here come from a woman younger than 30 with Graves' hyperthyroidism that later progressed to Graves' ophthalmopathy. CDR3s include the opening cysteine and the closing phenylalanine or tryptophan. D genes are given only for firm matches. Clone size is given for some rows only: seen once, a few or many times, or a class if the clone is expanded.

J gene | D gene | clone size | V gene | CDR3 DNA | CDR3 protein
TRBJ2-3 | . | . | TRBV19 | TGTGCCAGCAAAAAGGGGGGAGGGCCAGCAGATACGCAGTATTTT | CASKKGGGPADTQYF
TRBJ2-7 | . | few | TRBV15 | TGTGCCACCAGCAGAGATCAGACGGGAGAGCAGTACTTC | CATSRDQTGEQYF
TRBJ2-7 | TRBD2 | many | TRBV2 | TGTGCCAGCAGTCGGCTAGCGGCCTACGAGCAGTACTTC | CASSRLAAYEQYF
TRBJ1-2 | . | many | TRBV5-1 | TGCGCCAGCAGCTTGGGGACTGATAACTATGGCTACACCTTC | CASSLGTDNYGYTF
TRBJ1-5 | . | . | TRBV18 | TGTGCCAGCTCACCACGACAGGCCAATCAGCCCCAGCATTTT | CASSPRQANQPQHF
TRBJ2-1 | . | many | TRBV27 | TGTGCCAGCAGTTTATCGGCGGGAGAGCAGTTCTTC | CASSLSAGEQFF
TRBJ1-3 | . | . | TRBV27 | TGTGCCAGCAGTTTACCCCGTCAAGGATACGGAAACACCATATATTTT | CASSLPRQGYGNTIYF
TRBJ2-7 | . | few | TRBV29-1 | TGCAGCGTTATACTGACAGGAGACTACGAGCAGTACTTC | CSVILTGDYEQYF
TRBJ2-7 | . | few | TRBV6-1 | TGTGCCAGCAGTGAAAAGGTCGGGACACCTTCCTACGAGCAGTACTTC | CASSEKVGTPSYEQYF
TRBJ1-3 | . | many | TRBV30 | TGTGCCTGGAGTGTAAAGGGCAGCTTCTCTGGAAACACCATATATTTT | CAWSVKGSFSGNTIYF
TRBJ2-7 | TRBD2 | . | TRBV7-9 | TGTGCCAGCAGCTTAGCGTCGGGCGGGAGGCCTTACGAGCAGTACTTC | CASSLASGGRPYEQYF
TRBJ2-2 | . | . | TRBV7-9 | TGTGCCAGCAAAAAGATAGATCTAACGAACACCGGGGAGCTGTTTTTT | CASKKIDLTNTGELFF
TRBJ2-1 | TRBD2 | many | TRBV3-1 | TGTGCCAGCAGCCTCCGGACTAGCGGGAGTCGCAATGAGCAGTTCTTC | CASSLRTSGSRNEQFF
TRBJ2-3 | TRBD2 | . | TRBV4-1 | TGCGCCAGCAGCCATAGCCTGAGCGGGAGTACAGATACGCAGTATTTT | CASSHSLSGSTDTQYF
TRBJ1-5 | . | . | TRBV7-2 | TGTGCCAGCACCTCGGGCCCCAATCAGCCCCAGCATTTT | CASTSGPNQPQHF
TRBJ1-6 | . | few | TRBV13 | TGTGCCAGCAGCCACTTACAGGGAAGTTCACCCCTCCACTTT | CASSHLQGSSPLHF
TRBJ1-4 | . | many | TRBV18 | TGTGCCAGCTCACCACCGATAGAGGAAAAACTGTTTTTT | CASSPPIEEKLFF
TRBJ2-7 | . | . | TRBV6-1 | TGTGCCAGCAGTACGGATGCCTACGAGCAGTACTTC | CASSTDAYEQYF
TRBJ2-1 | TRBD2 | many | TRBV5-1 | TGCGCCAGCAGCTTGGCACGGACTAGGGGCGATGAGCAGTTCTTC | CASSLARTRGDEQFF
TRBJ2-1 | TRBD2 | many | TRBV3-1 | TGTGCCAGCAGCCAGGGGCGGGAGGGCCGTCCTAAGTCCTACAATGAGCAGTTCTTC | CASSQGREGRPKSYNEQFF
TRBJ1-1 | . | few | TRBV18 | TGTGCCAGCTCAATGGGATCAGGGACGGGCACTGAAGCTTTCTTT | CASSMGSGTGTEAFF
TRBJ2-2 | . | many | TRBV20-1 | TGCAGTGCTAGACCGGAACCCGGGGAGCTGTTTTTT | CSARPEPGELFF
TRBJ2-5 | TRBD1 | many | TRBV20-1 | TGCAGTGCTTGGGGACAGGGAGTTGGAGAGACCCAGTACTTC | CSAWGQGVGETQYF
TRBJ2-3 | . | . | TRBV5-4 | TGTGCCAGCAGCGTACCGGGACGCGATACGCAGTATTTT | CASSVPGRDTQYF
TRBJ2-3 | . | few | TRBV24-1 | TGTGCCACCAGTGATTTGCGGAAGGGGCCGAGCACAGATACGCAGTATTTT | CATSDLRKGPSTDTQYF
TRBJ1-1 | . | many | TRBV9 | TGTGCCAGCAGCGACAAGGACGGGGTGAACACTGAAGCTTTCTTT | CASSDKDGVNTEAFF
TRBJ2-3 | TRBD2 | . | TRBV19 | TGTGCCAGTAGTCCTCTAAGGGGACTAGGGACAGATACGCAGTATTTT | CASSPLRGLGTDTQYF
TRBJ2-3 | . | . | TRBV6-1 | TGTGCCAGCAGGAGAGGGGATACGCAGTATTTT | CASRRGDTQYF
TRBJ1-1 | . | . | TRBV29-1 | TGCAGCGTGAAAAGGGAACACAACACTGAAGCTTTCTTT | CSVKREHNTEAFF
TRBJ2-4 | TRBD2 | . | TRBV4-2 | TGTGCCAGCAGCCGTAAATGGGGGGGAGCCAAAAACATTCAGTACTTC | CASSRKWGGAKNIQYF
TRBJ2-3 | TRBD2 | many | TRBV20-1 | TGCAGTGCAGGCCCCCCGCGGGAGGGCCTTTTCACAGATACGCAGTATTTT | CSAGPPREGLFTDTQYF
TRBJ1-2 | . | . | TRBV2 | TGTGCCAGCGGCGAAACAGGTCGTGGCTACACCTTC | CASGETGRGYTF
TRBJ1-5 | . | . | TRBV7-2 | TGTGCCAGCAGCTTATCTGGAGGACATAGCAATCAGCCCCAGCATTTT | CASSLSGGHSNQPQHF
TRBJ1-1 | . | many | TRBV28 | TGTGCCAGCAGTCTCCCCCTCTCGGGGAACACTGAAGCTTTCTTT | CASSLPLSGNTEAFF
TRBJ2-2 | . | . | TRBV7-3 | TGTGCCAGCAGCTTAGAAGCAGGGCGGACCGGGGAGCTGTTTTTT | CASSLEAGRTGELFF
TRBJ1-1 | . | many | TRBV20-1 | TGCAGTGCTAGAGATCCCGGGAGAACTGAAGCTTTCTTT | CSARDPGRTEAFF
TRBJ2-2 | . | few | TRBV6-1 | TGTGCCAGCAGCCCCGTGGGGAGCTCGACCGGGGAGCTGTTTTTT | CASSPVGSSTGELFF
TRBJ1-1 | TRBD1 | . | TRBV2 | TGTGCCAGCAGTAGGGGCGTCCGACAGGGCACTGAAGCTTTCTTT | CASSRGVRQGTEAFF
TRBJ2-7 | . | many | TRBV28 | TGTGCCAGCAGTGTTCGACAGCCCCCTCTTTGCGAGCAGTACTTC | CASSVRQPPLCEQYF
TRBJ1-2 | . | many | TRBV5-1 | TGCGCCAGCAGCAACCCCGGGACGAAATATGGCTACACCTTC | CASSNPGTKYGYTF
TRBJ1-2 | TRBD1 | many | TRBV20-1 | TGCAGTGCTAGAGATCGAAGGACAGGGGGTGGCTACACCTTC | CSARDRRTGGGYTF
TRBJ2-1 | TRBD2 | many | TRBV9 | TGTGCCAGCAGCGTATCTACGGGAGGATTCAATGAGCAGTTCTTC | CASSVSTGGFNEQFF
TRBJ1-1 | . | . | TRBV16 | TGTGCCAGCAGCCAACGGCTCGGGACCCATGAAGCTTTCTTT | CASSQRLGTHEAFF
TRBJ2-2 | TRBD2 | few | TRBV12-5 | TGTGCTAGTGGTTTGGTCCGACTAGCGGGAGGGAAATACACCGGGGAGCTGTTTTTT | CASGLVRLAGGKYTGELFF
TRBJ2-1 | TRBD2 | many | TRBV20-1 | TGCAGTGCTAGGCGGGAGCCCCCGATATACAATGAGCAGTTCTTC | CSARREPPIYNEQFF
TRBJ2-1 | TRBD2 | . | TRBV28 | TGTGCCAGCAGCTGGAGACTAGCGGAGGGCGATGAGCAGTTCTTC | CASSWRLAEGDEQFF
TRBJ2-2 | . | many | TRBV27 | TGTGCCAGCAGTAGCGTTCCCGGGGAGCTGTTTTTT | CASSSVPGELFF
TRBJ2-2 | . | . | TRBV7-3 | TGTGCCAGCAGCTCCCCAGGCGGGGAGCTGTTTTTT | CASSSPGGELFF
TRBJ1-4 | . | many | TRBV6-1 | TGTGCCAGCAGTTCCCTCGGACCGGGGGAAAAACTGTTTTTT | CASSSLGPGEKLFF
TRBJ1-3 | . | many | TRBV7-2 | TGTGCCACCGTCGGGTGGGGGAGCTCTGGAAACACCATATATTTT | CATVGWGSSGNTIYF
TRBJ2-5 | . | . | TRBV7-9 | TGTGCCAGCAGCATGGACAGCGAAGAGACCCAGTACTTC | CASSMDSEETQYF
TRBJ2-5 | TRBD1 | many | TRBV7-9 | TGTGCCAGCAGCGCGGACAGGGACGAGACCCAGTACTTC | CASSADRDETQYF
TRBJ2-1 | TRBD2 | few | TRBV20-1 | TGCAGTGCTAGGGCGGGAGGCCCCATCGATGAGCAGTTCTTC | CSARAGGPIDEQFF
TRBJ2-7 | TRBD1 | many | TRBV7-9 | TGTGCCAGCAGCCAACCACCGGGACAGGGGGCTTACGAGCAGTACTTC | CASSQPPGQGAYEQYF
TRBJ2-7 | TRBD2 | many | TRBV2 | TGTGCCAGCAGTGAAGCGCTTCTAGGGACTAGTACCTCCCACGAGCAGTACTTC | CASSEALLGTSTSHEQYF